This TCR beta chain was captured in a study of OX40 agonist ivuxolimab in advanced cancers. The data were produced by immunoSEQ multiplex PCR, yet TCRdb's version contains in-frame clones alone and is incomplete. The sample shows more than 70,000 clones, roughly 91% of them seen only once. This clone is a singleton in its sample. V was clipped by 4 bases and J by 0 bases; unmatched bases: 7. The CDR3 is 17 amino acids. Per germline, CDR1 LGHNA and CDR2 YNFKEQ. The sample in question was CD4+ or CD8+ T cells sorted from blood, obtained in a trial of the OX40 agonist ivuxolimab. This TCR was recovered from an adult with an advanced solid tumor such as melanoma, head and neck, liver or kidney cancer. The V gene is TRBV4-2, the J gene TRBJ2-2; 8 bases are shared with TRBD2. CDR3 sequence (DNA): TGTGCCAGCAGCCGAGAAACTAGCGGAACGAACACCGGGGAGCTGTTTTTT. It yields the protein CASSRETSGTNTGELFF.